The T cell receptor beta chain described here comes from a study of identifying expanded T cells in peripheral blood. Study results and limitations: Approximately two-week clone count variance significantly increased as total template count grew.

Measured with immunoSEQ multiplex PCR; TCRdb has only the in-frame clones, and not every one. The table lists fewer than 130,000 clones, more than 85% of them singletons. As to this clone: Its specificity is not known.

V gave up 0 bases and J gave up 3 bases; unmatched junction bases: 8. Germline assignment: CDR1 KGHSH and CDR2 LQKENI. The CDR3 consists of 16 residues. Healthy donors had no documented immune events, such as infections, while sampled. V and J are TRBV18 and TRBJ2-7, with 7 positions matching TRBD1. The sequencing sample was made of blood. The TCR originated in a person between 18 and 75 years old in good health. CDR3 loop: CASSPPQGVLSYEQYF. The CDR3 DNA reads as TGTGCCAGCTCACCACCGCAGGGGGTTCTCAGCTACGAGCAGTACTTC.